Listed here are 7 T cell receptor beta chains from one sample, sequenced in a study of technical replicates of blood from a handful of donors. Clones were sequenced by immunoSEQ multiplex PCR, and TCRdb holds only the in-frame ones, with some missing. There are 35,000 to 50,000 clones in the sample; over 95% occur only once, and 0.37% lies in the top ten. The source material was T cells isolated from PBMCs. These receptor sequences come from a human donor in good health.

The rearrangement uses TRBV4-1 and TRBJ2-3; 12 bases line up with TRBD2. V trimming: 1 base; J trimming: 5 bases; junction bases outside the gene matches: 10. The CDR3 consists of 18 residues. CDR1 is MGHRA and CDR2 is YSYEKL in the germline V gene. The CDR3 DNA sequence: TGCGCCAGCAGCCAAGTAACTAGCGGGAGGCCCGTCGGAGATACGCAGTATTTT. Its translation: CASSQVTSGRPVGDTQYF.

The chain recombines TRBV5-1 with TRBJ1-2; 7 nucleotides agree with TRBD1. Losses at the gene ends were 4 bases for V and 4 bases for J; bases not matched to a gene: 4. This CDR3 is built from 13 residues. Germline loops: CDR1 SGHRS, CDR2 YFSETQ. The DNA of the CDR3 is TGCGCCAGCAGCCCTTCAGGGGGCTATGGCTACACCTTC. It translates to CASSPSGGYGYTF. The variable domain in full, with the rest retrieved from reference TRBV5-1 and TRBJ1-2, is KAGVTQTPRYLIKTRGQQVTLSCSPISGHRSVSWYQQTPGQGLQFLFEYFSETQRNKGNFPGRFSGRQFSNSRSEMNVSTLELGDSALYLCASSPSGGYGYTFGSGTRLTVV.

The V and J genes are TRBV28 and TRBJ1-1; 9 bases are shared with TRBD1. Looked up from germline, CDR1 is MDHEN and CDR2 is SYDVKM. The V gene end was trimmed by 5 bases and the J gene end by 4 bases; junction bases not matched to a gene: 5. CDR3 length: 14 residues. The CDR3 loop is CASSKSQGATEAFF. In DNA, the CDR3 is TGTGCCAGCAGTAAATCACAGGGGGCCACTGAAGCTTTCTTT. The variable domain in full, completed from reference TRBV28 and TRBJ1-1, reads DVKVTQSSRYLVKRTGEKVFLECVQDMDHENMFWYRQDPGLGLRLIYFSYDVKMKEKGDIPEGYSVSREKKERFSLILESASTNQTSMYLCASSKSQGATEAFFGQGTRLTVV.

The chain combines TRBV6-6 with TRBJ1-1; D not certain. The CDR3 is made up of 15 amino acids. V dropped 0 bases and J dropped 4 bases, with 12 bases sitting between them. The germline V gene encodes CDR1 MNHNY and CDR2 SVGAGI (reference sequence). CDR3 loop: CASSYSNLGFTEAFF. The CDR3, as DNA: TGTGCCAGCAGTTACTCGAATCTAGGATTCACTGAAGCTTTCTTT.

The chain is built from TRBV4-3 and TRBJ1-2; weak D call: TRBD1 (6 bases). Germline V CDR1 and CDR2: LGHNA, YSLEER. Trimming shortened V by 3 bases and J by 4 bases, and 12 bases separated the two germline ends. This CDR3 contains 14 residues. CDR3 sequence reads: CASSQVTGPYGYTF. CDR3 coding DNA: TGCGCCAGCAGCCAGGTCACAGGGCCCTATGGCTACACCTTC.

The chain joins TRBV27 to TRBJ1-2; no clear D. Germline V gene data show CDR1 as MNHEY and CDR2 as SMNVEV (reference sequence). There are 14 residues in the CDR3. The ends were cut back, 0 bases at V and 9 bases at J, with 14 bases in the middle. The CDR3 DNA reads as TGTGCCAGCAGTTTATCGGCGGGTCGGGTGAGCTACACCTTC. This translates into CASSLSAGRVSYTF.

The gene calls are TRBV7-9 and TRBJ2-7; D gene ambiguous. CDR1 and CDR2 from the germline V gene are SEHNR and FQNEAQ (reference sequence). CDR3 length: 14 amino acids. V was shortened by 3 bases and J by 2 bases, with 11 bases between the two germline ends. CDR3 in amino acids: CASSFGIDTYEQYF. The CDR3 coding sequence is TGTGCCAGCAGCTTTGGAATCGACACCTACGAGCAGTACTTC.